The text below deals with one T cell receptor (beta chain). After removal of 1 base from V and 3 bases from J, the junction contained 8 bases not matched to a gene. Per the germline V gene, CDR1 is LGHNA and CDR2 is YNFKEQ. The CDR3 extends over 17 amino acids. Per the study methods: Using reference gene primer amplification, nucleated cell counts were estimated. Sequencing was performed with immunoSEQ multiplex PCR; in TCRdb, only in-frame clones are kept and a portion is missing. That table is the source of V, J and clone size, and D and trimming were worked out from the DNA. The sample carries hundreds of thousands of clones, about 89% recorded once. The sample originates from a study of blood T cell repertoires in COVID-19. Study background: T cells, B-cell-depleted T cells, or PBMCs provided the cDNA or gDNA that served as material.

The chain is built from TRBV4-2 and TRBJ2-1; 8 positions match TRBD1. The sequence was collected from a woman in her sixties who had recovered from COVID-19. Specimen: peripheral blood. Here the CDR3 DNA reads TGTGCCAGCAGCCAAGCAGTCACAGGGGGAGTCTACAATGAGCAGTTCTTC. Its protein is CASSQAVTGGVYNEQFF.